The 6 T cell receptor beta chains below were found in one sample sequenced in a study of identical twins. TCRdb re-analysed the 5' RACE reads in MiXCR, keeping a single row per CDR3 protein. Of more than 1.5 million distinct CDR3 sequences listed, 25% to 35% are singletons. The sample taken for sequencing was cord blood. These receptors all come from a newborn girl in good health.

Only a few counts were recorded for this clonotype. The chain is built from TRBV12-3 or TRBV12-4 and TRBJ2-1, with D perhaps TRBD2 (5 bases). The CDR3 runs 15 residues. Deletions cut 4 bases from V and 0 bases from J, with 10 bases between. The CDR3 region has the DNA TGTGCCAGCAGTTGGAGGAGGAGCTCCTACAATGAGCAGTTCTTC. Its protein product is CASSWRRSSYNEQFF.

Comment on this clonotype: A much larger clone lies one base from this, so it may be a read error. V and J are TRBV29-1 and TRBJ2-4; D gene unclear. Judging by the DNA end, TRBJ2-7 fits better; the J call may be wrong. The CDR3 extends over 12 amino acids. The germline gives CDR1 SQVTM, CDR2 ANQGSEA. The CDR3 region has the DNA TGCAGCGTTGGGACGGCCCCCTACGAGCAGTACTTC. Translating gives CSVGTAPYEQYF.

This clonotype was observed a handful of times. The chain joins TRBV11-2 to TRBJ2-5; maybe TRBD2 (6 bases). With 5 bases removed from V and 5 bases from J, the gap between germline ends came to 15 bases. The germline gives CDR1 SGHAT, CDR2 FQNNGV. This CDR3 comprises 14 residues. CDR3 in amino acids: CASSAGFQGETQYF. For the CDR3, the DNA is TGTGCCAGCAGCGCGGGGTTCCAGGGTGAGACCCAGTACTTC. Full variable domain (remainder filled in from reference TRBV11-2 and TRBJ2-5): EAGVAQSPRYKIIEKRQSVAFWCNPISGHATLYWYQQILGQGPKLLIQFQNNGVVDDSQLPKDRFSAERLKGVDSTLKIQPAKLEDSAVYLCASSAGFQGETQYFGPGTRLLVL.

This clonotype has just a few counts. The chain recombines TRBV4-1 with TRBJ2-2, with D possibly matching TRBD2 (6 bases). Trimming removed 2 bases at V and 5 bases at J, with 12 bases between. The germline gives CDR1 MGHRA, CDR2 YSYEKL. The CDR3 is made up of 15 amino acids. CDR3 DNA: TGCGCCAGCAGCCAAACCGGGAGTGGGACCGGGGAGCTGTTTTTT. Its translation is CASSQTGSGTGELFF.

The rearrangement joins TRBV20-1 to TRBJ1-2; 7 nucleotides match TRBD1. This CDR3 spans 17 amino acids. Losses at the gene ends were 1 base for V and 1 base for J; bases not matched to a gene: 12. Germline values: CDR1 DFQATT, CDR2 SNEGSKA (reference sequence). CDR3 region: CSARAQPTGALNYGYTF. The CDR3 coding sequence is TGCAGTGCTAGAGCCCAACCAACAGGGGCGCTTAACTATGGCTACACCTTC.

This sequence joins TRBV20-1 and TRBJ2-7, with 13 positions matching TRBD2. The CDR3 loop spans 15 amino acids. The J segment lost 2 bases and the V segment lost 3 bases, leaving 4 bases of the junction unmatched. CDR1 is DFQATT and CDR2 is SNEGSKA in the germline V gene (reference sequence). CDR3 sequence: CSARTSGGYPYEQYF. The CDR3 coding sequence is TGCAGTGCTAGGACTAGCGGGGGGTACCCCTACGAGCAGTACTTC.